A selection of T cell receptor beta chains follows, all from one sample in a study of blood T cell repertoires in COVID-19. Clones were read by immunoSEQ multiplex PCR, and TCRdb kept only the in-frame ones, dropping some. The data contain some 160,000 clones, over 80% of them singletons. Sequencing used peripheral blood. Receptors were obtained from a man aged 65 to 79 who had recovered from COVID-19. Each CDR3 is given with its conserved first and last residue. Fields, in order: D gene, J gene, clone size, V gene, CDR3 DNA, CDR3 protein. D genes are given only for firm matches. Expanded clones get a size class; other rows say once, few or many, or leave the size out.

d_call: .
j_call: TRBJ2-3
clone_size: .
v_call: TRBV5-4
cdr3_nt: TGTGCCAGCAGTTACCCCGGGACACTCGTCTATTTT
cdr3_aa: CASSYPGTLVYF

d_call: .
j_call: TRBJ1-2
clone_size: few
v_call: TRBV9
cdr3_nt: TGTGCCAGCAACCCCTCCGGGGGGCAAGGAGATTATGGCTACACCTTC
cdr3_aa: CASNPSGGQGDYGYTF

d_call: .
j_call: TRBJ2-3
clone_size: .
v_call: TRBV4-2
cdr3_nt: TGTGCCAGCAGCCAAGATCGCCTAAACACAGATACGCAGTATTTT
cdr3_aa: CASSQDRLNTDTQYF

d_call: .
j_call: TRBJ2-2
clone_size: .
v_call: TRBV5-1
cdr3_nt: TGCGCCAGCACCGGGGTGCCCCCGAACACCGGGGAGCTGTTTTTT
cdr3_aa: CASTGVPPNTGELFF

d_call: .
j_call: TRBJ1-3
clone_size: .
v_call: TRBV11-2
cdr3_nt: TGTGCCAGCAGCCCCCGGACTTCATCTGGAAACACCATATATTTT
cdr3_aa: CASSPRTSSGNTIYF

d_call: .
j_call: TRBJ2-7
clone_size: .
v_call: TRBV3-1/TRBV3-2
cdr3_nt: TGTGCCAGCAGCCAAGGCAGGATAGGAGAGCAGTACTTC
cdr3_aa: CASSQGRIGEQYF

d_call: TRBD2
j_call: TRBJ2-3
clone_size: once
v_call: TRBV6-5
cdr3_nt: TGTGCCAGCAGTTACGATGGGCAGGGAGGGGATACGCAGTATTTT
cdr3_aa: CASSYDGQGGDTQYF

d_call: .
j_call: TRBJ1-5
clone_size: .
v_call: TRBV6-2/TRBV6-3
cdr3_nt: TGTGCCAGCAGTTACGATTCGGCACTCAGGCAGCCCCAGCATTTT
cdr3_aa: CASSYDSALRQPQHF

d_call: TRBD2
j_call: TRBJ2-7
clone_size: .
v_call: TRBV29-1
cdr3_nt: TGCAGCGCCGAGGGAGGGGAGAAGGGGACCTACGAGCAGTACTTC
cdr3_aa: CSAEGGEKGTYEQYF

d_call: TRBD2
j_call: TRBJ2-2
clone_size: .
v_call: TRBV7-2
cdr3_nt: TGTGCCAGCAGCAACCAGCCACTAGCGGGAGGATTTACCGGGGAGCTGTTTTTT
cdr3_aa: CASSNQPLAGGFTGELFF

d_call: .
j_call: TRBJ2-7
clone_size: .
v_call: TRBV2
cdr3_nt: TGTGCCAGCCTCAAATCCTCCGGACAAGGGATCCACGAGCAGTACTTC
cdr3_aa: CASLKSSGQGIHEQYF

d_call: .
j_call: TRBJ1-4
clone_size: .
v_call: TRBV6-1
cdr3_nt: TGTGCCAGCAGTGAAGTTCGGGGGTTGTCCGAAAAACTGTTTTTT
cdr3_aa: CASSEVRGLSEKLFF

d_call: .
j_call: TRBJ1-1
clone_size: few
v_call: TRBV29-1
cdr3_nt: TGCAGCGTTACACTGGGCCCCGTGAACACTGAAGCTTTCTTT
cdr3_aa: CSVTLGPVNTEAFF

d_call: TRBD2
j_call: TRBJ2-3
clone_size: .
v_call: TRBV5-1
cdr3_nt: TGCGCCAGCACAAGGACTAGCGGGGCAGATACGCAGTATTTT
cdr3_aa: CASTRTSGADTQYF

d_call: TRBD2
j_call: TRBJ2-1
clone_size: .
v_call: TRBV28
cdr3_nt: TGTGCCAGCAGGCCCGAAGGGAGCGGGAGGGCCCGCGAGTTCTTC
cdr3_aa: CASRPEGSGRAREFF

d_call: .
j_call: TRBJ2-1
clone_size: .
v_call: TRBV19
cdr3_nt: TGTGCCAGTAGTATACGCCCCGCGGCTAGCGCCAGCTCCTACAATGAGCAGTTCTTC
cdr3_aa: CASSIRPAASASSYNEQFF

d_call: .
j_call: TRBJ1-6
clone_size: .
v_call: TRBV7-6
cdr3_nt: TGTGCCAGCAGCTTAGTCGGGGGAGGGGAAAATAATTCACCCCTCCACTTT
cdr3_aa: CASSLVGGGENNSPLHF